Listed below are T cell receptor beta chains from one sample, sequenced in a study of T cell responses to AZD1222 COVID-19 vaccine. Libraries were prepared by immunoSEQ multiplex PCR; TCRdb keeps only in-frame clonotypes and omits some of them. The table lists about 140,000 clones, about 86% of them singletons. Sequenced here: peripheral blood, sampled 28 days after the second AZD1222 dose. The receptors were sampled from an adult who received the AZD1222 COVID-19 vaccine. The CDR3 runs from the conserved cysteine through the conserved F or W. Each record gives: V gene, D gene, clone size, J gene, CDR3 DNA, CDR3 protein. D genes are given only for firm matches. The size entry is marked missing in some rows and otherwise reads once, few, many or a size class.

V: TRBV5-8
D: -
size: -
J: TRBJ2-5
DNA: TGTGCCAGCAGCTTTTGGGGCCTGGAGACCCAGTACTTC
CDR3: CASSFWGLETQYF

V: TRBV21-1
D: -
size: -
J: TRBJ2-3
DNA: TGTGCCAGCAGGGACACACCGGGGACAGATACGCAGTATTTT
CDR3: CASRDTPGTDTQYF

V: TRBV7-6
D: -
size: once
J: TRBJ2-3
DNA: TGTGCCAGCAGCTCGAGTGGGGTGATGGCAGATACGCAGTATTTT
CDR3: CASSSSGVMADTQYF

V: TRBV29-1
D: -
size: -
J: TRBJ2-7
DNA: TGCAGCGTGGTAACCTACGAGCAGTACTTC
CDR3: CSVVTYEQYF

V: TRBV7-9
D: -
size: -
J: TRBJ1-2
DNA: TGTGCCAGCAGCCGCACCGAGAGCTATGGCTACACCTTC
CDR3: CASSRTESYGYTF

V: TRBV6-4
D: TRBD1
size: -
J: TRBJ1-1
DNA: TGTGCCAGCAGTGCGACAGGGGGCACTGAAGCTTTCTTT
CDR3: CASSATGGTEAFF

V: TRBV19
D: -
size: -
J: TRBJ1-1
DNA: TGTGCCAGTAGTATTGGAGGGAACACTGAAGCTTTCTTT
CDR3: CASSIGGNTEAFF

V: TRBV2
D: -
size: few
J: TRBJ2-1
DNA: TGTGCCAGCACAACAGATAGGCATGAGCAGTTCTTC
CDR3: CASTTDRHEQFF

V: TRBV6-5
D: TRBD1
size: -
J: TRBJ2-7
DNA: TGTGCCAGCAGCAGAGGACAGGGCCACGAGCAGTACTTC
CDR3: CASSRGQGHEQYF

V: TRBV25-1
D: -
size: -
J: TRBJ1-1
DNA: TGTGCCAGCAGTGAATCTTTAACAAGGAACACTGAAGCTTTCTTT
CDR3: CASSESLTRNTEAFF

V: TRBV6-4
D: TRBD1
size: -
J: TRBJ2-1
DNA: TGTGCCAGCAGTGGGGACAGCTCCTACAATGAGCAGTTCTTC
CDR3: CASSGDSSYNEQFF